The 24 T cell receptor beta chains below all came from one sample that was sequenced in a study of T cells in tuberculosis. Method: immunoSEQ multiplex PCR; TCRdb's copy keeps in-frame clones and lacks some. The repertoire holds roughly 61,000 clones, with roughly 86% as singletons. Cells were sorted from thawed PBMC rested overnight and stained with GMM-loaded CD1B tetramer, viability dye and anti-CD3. C32 glucose monomycolate from Rhodococcus equi was loaded onto the CD1B tetramers. The sample was CD1b-GMM tetramer-negative cells sorted from PBMCs. These receptors came from an adult woman with latent tuberculosis.

V usage is TRBV5-1 and J usage is TRBJ2-1; 11 bases fit TRBD2. The J segment lost 4 bases and the V segment lost 0 bases, leaving 3 bases of the junction unmatched. The CDR3 has 16 residues. Germline CDR1 SGHRS, CDR2 YFSETQ. In DNA, the CDR3 is TGCGCCAGCAGCTTGGGGCTAGCGGGAGGTTACAATGAGCAGTTCTTC. This codes for CASSLGLAGGYNEQFF.

To note about this clone: The junction departs from germline at one end; a sequencing error may be responsible. The chain links TRBV7-7 to TRBJ2-1; 8 nucleotides agree with TRBD2. Germline values: CDR1 SSHAT, CDR2 FNYEAQ (reference sequence). The CDR3 loop spans 19 amino acids. CDR3 region: CASSLGGGRRVAGDNEQFF. CDR3 sequence (DNA): TGTGCTAGCAGCTTAGGTGGCGGGAGGCGCGTGGCAGGTGACAATGAGCAGTTCTTC.

This clone has only a few counts. The rearrangement uses TRBV7-2 and TRBJ1-1; 8 bases map to TRBD1. Germline CDR1 is SGHTA and CDR2 is FQGNSA. CDR3 size: 14 residues. After removal of 2 bases from V and 7 bases from J, the junction contained 6 bases not matched to a gene. CDR3 sequence: CASSLTSGGYEAFF. The DNA of the CDR3 is TGTGCCAGCAGCTTAACATCAGGGGGCTATGAAGCTTTCTTT. The complete variable domain, with remaining parts taken from reference TRBV7-2 and TRBJ1-1, reads GAGVSQSPSNKVTEKGKDVELRCDPISGHTALYWYRQSLGQGLEFLIYFQGNSAPDKSGLPSDRFSAERTGGSVSTLTIQRTQQEDSAVYLCASSLTSGGYEAFFGQGTRLTVV.

The V and J genes are TRBV6-1 and TRBJ1-2; D unclear. From germline, CDR1 is MNHNS and CDR2 SASEGT. The CDR3 length is 13 residues. V was shortened by 6 bases and J by 2 bases, with 10 bases between the two germline ends. CDR3 nucleotide sequence: TGTGCCAGCAGAGCTTATGAGAACTATGGCTACACCTTC. The encoded protein is CASRAYENYGYTF.

The rearrangement joins TRBV25-1 to TRBJ2-3; D possibly corresponds to TRBD2 (6 bases). The CDR3 consists of 14 residues. CDR1 MGHDK and CDR2 SYGVNS come from the germline V gene. V dropped 3 bases and J dropped 1 base, with 8 bases sitting between them. DNA of the CDR3: TGTGCCAGCAGTGAGACTAGGGGCACAGATACGCAGTATTTT. Its protein is CASSETRGTDTQYF.

The chain joins TRBV5-6 to TRBJ2-7, with D perhaps TRBD1 (5 bases). The CDR3 has 12 residues. Trimming shortened V by 4 bases and J by 3 bases, and 8 bases separated the two germline ends. CDR1 is SGHDT, CDR2 YYEEEE, per germline. For the CDR3, the DNA is TGTGCCAGCAGCCGGACATACTACGAGCAGTACTTC. Its protein is CASSRTYYEQYF.

The V call is TRBV2, the J call TRBJ2-7; D may be TRBD2 (7 bases). The CDR3 sequence is 16 residues long. Trimming shortened V by 2 bases and J by 4 bases, and 18 bases separated the two germline ends. Germline CDR1 and CDR2: SNHLY and FYNNEI. CDR3 coding DNA: TGTGCCAGCAGTGAAAGTCGTGGGGGGGCCGGATACGAGCAGTACTTC. Protein: CASSESRGGAGYEQYF.

A note on this clone: Germline and junction disagree at one end, which may indicate a read error. The rearrangement uses TRBV6-4 and TRBJ1-1; D gene ambiguous. Germline V CDR1 and CDR2: MRHNA, SNTAGT. The CDR3 sequence is 12 residues long. CDR3 sequence reads: CASIDGVGRAFF. The CDR3 DNA follows: TGTGCCAGCATTGACGGGGTAGGGAGAGCTTTCTTT.

The J gene is TRBJ2-1, the V gene TRBV4-3; D unclear. Deletions cut 0 bases from V and 3 bases from J, with 9 bases between. Germline values: CDR1 LGHNA, CDR2 YSLEER. The CDR3 is 15 amino acids. The CDR3 spells CASSQDSTGYNEQFF. For the CDR3, the DNA is TGCGCCAGCAGCCAAGATTCTACGGGCTACAATGAGCAGTTCTTC.

This chain connects TRBV7-8 to TRBJ1-5; TRBD1 matches at 10 bases. CDR1 and CDR2 from the germline V gene are SGHVS and FQNEAQ. The V segment lost 5 bases and the J segment 0 bases; nucleotides outside the gene matches: 13. This CDR3 is built from 19 residues. CDR3 sequence reads: CASSLGDDRGLLSNQPQHF. For the CDR3, the DNA is TGTGCCAGCAGCCTCGGGGACGACAGGGGGCTGCTTAGCAATCAGCCCCAGCATTTT.

This chain uses TRBV9 with TRBJ1-1, with 8 bases aligning to TRBD1. The CDR3 runs 13 residues. CDR1 and CDR2 from the germline V gene are SGDLS and YYNGEE. V gave up 5 bases and J gave up 3 bases; unmatched junction bases: 3. CDR3 amino acids: CASSSTGDTEAFF. CDR3 sequence (DNA): TGTGCCAGCAGTTCGACAGGGGACACTGAAGCTTTCTTT. The variable domain in full, with the rest retrieved from reference TRBV9 and TRBJ1-1, is DSGVTQTPKHLITATGQRVTLRCSPRSGDLSVYWYQQSLDQGLQFLIQYYNGEERAKGNILERFSAQQFPDLHSELNLSSLELGDSALYFCASSSTGDTEAFFGQGTRLTVV.

This rearrangement joins TRBV28 to TRBJ2-1; 11 nucleotides align to TRBD2. Germline CDR1 reads MDHEN; CDR2 reads SYDVKM. V shed 6 bases, J shed 9 bases, and the junction held 7 bases outside the gene matches. CDR3 length: 14 amino acids. In DNA, the CDR3 is TGTGCCAGCAGGACTAGCGGGATACAGCGTGAGCAGTTCTTC. Translation gives CASRTSGIQREQFF. The full variable domain, rest sourced from reference TRBV28 and TRBJ2-1, is DVKVTQSSRYLVKRTGEKVFLECVQDMDHENMFWYRQDPGLGLRLIYFSYDVKMKEKGDIPEGYSVSREKKERFSLILESASTNQTSMYLCASRTSGIQREQFFGPGTRLTVL.

In this sample, this clone turned up a few times. In DNA form, the CDR3 reads TGTGCCAGCAGTTCTACGCCGTCGGGCGAGCAGTACTTC. Translating it yields CASSSTPSGEQYF. The rearrangement uses TRBV27 and TRBJ2-7; unclear D gene. V lost 4 bases, J lost 6 bases, and 13 bases lay in between. This CDR3 has 13 amino acids. Germline assignment: CDR1 MNHEY and CDR2 SMNVEV (reference sequence).

The rearrangement uses TRBV6-6 and TRBJ1-3, with 7 positions matching TRBD1. V dropped 7 bases and J dropped 4; count of bases not matched to a gene: 7. The CDR3 is 14 amino acids. Germline CDR1 and CDR2: MNHNY and SVGAGI (reference sequence). CDR3 loop: CASNLQGWGNTIYF. CDR3 nucleotides: TGTGCCAGCAACCTACAGGGGTGGGGAAACACCATATATTTT.

The chain carries TRBV6-5 and TRBJ2-7; perhaps TRBD2 as D (5 bases). Germline CDR1 is MNHEY and CDR2 is SVGAGI. The ends were cut back, 4 bases at V and 5 bases at J, with 15 bases in the middle. This CDR3 is built from 14 residues. The DNA of the CDR3 is TGTGCCAGCAGTTCTGGACTCTCTTTGAACGAGCAGTACTTC. Its protein is CASSSGLSLNEQYF.

The chain links TRBV29-1 to TRBJ2-3, with 9 bases fitting TRBD2. V lost 5 bases to trimming and J lost 2 bases; unmatched junction nucleotides: 5. From germline, CDR1 is SQVTM and CDR2 ANQGSEA. The CDR3 extends over 14 amino acids. As DNA, the CDR3 is TGCAGCGTTAGAGCGGGAGGAGTCACAGATACGCAGTATTTT. Protein sequence: CSVRAGGVTDTQYF.

The V call is TRBV2, the J call TRBJ2-7, with 10 bases fitting TRBD2. V dropped 5 bases and J dropped 0; count of bases not matched to a gene: 7. Germline CDR1 reads SNHLY; CDR2 reads FYNNEI. The CDR3 is made up of 16 amino acids. This CDR3 is CASSRLAGVRSYEQYF. The DNA of the CDR3 is TGTGCCAGCAGTCGGCTAGCGGGAGTCCGCTCCTACGAGCAGTACTTC.

The chain recombines TRBV2 with TRBJ1-2; TRBD1 aligns across 10 bases. The CDR3 sequence is 13 residues long. Germline CDR1 and CDR2: SNHLY and FYNNEI. V gave up 5 bases and J gave up 8 bases; unmatched junction bases: 5. The CDR3 DNA follows: TGTGCCAGCAGTAGACAGGGGGCTGAGGGCTACACCTTC. It yields the protein CASSRQGAEGYTF.

The chain carries TRBV21-1 and TRBJ1-1. TRBV21-1 is noted as a pseudogene. This CDR3 region has 17 residues. CDR3 sequence reads: CASTRNHWGGRGTEAFF. In DNA form, the CDR3 reads TGTGCCAGCACTCGAAACCATTGGGGGGGCCGGGGGACTGAAGCTTTCTTT.

Only a few counts were recorded for this clone. The chain uses TRBV18 and TRBJ1-1; no clear D. V lost 4 bases, J lost 2 bases, and 8 bases lay in between. The length of the CDR3 is 13 residues. Per the germline V gene, CDR1 is KGHSH and CDR2 is LQKENI. CDR3: CASSRGANTEAFF. The CDR3 nucleotides read TGTGCCAGCTCACGAGGAGCTAACACTGAAGCTTTCTTT.

The genes are TRBV7-2 and TRBJ2-1, with 8 bases fitting TRBD1. The CDR3 extends over 15 amino acids. Germline V gene lookup returns CDR1 SGHTA and CDR2 FQGNSA. Losses at the gene ends were 6 bases for V and 5 bases for J; bases not matched to a gene: 9. The CDR3, as DNA: TGTGCCAGCAGACCCACAGGGGGGCTCAACAATGAGCAGTTCTTC. As protein: CASRPTGGLNNEQFF.

The V gene is TRBV7-2, the J gene TRBJ2-5, with D tentatively TRBD2 (7 bases). The V gene's germline CDR1 is SGHTA and CDR2 FQGNSA. Trimming left V 5 bases short and J 4 bases short, with 14 bases between. The CDR3 totals 14 residues. In nucleotides, the CDR3 is TGTGCCAGCAGCCGATCAAGGGGGGGAGAGACCCAGTACTTC. It is translated as CASSRSRGGETQYF.

This clone has only a few counts. The chain employs TRBV10-3 and TRBJ2-7, with 10 nucleotides matching TRBD2. CDR1 and CDR2 from the germline V gene are ENHRY and SYGVKD. Trimming removed 11 bases from V and 7 bases from J; junction bases left unmatched: 11. This CDR3 spans 13 amino acids. The chain's CDR3 is CAVASGRAGEQYF. Written as DNA, the CDR3 is TGTGCCGTAGCCAGCGGGAGGGCAGGAGAGCAGTACTTC.

The rearrangement joins TRBV5-1 to TRBJ2-6; D gene unclear. The CDR3 runs to 16 residues. The V end was cut by 5 bases, the J end by 0 bases, with 12 bases between. Germline V gives CDR1 SGHRS, CDR2 YFSETQ. The CDR3: CASSPGHNSGANVLTF. The CDR3 DNA reads TGCGCCAGCAGTCCAGGTCATAACTCTGGGGCCAACGTCCTGACTTTC.